This T cell receptor beta chain was sequenced for a study of cytomegalovirus exposure and HLA in healthy donors. As for the study in general: The study's early data release held roughly 91 million unique TCRs from HLA-typed donors.

This PCR relied on a set of 60 Vbeta primers and 13 Jbeta primers. Produced via immunoSEQ multiplex PCR; TCRdb's table is partial and in-frame only. The sample data list 100,000 to 150,000 clones. Germline V lookup: CDR1 SGHAT, CDR2 FQNNGV. The CDR3 spans 15 residues. V lost 4 bases, J lost 4 bases, and 4 bases stayed unmatched. About this clone itself: The antigen is not known.

Study findings and constraints: Researchers had no immune exposure information except CMV serostatus available. Presence/absence analyses treated sequencing depth as roughly uniform across donors.

V and J are TRBV11-2 and TRBJ2-2, with 9 bases lining up with TRBD2. The receptor comes from a woman aged 35 to 49 in good health and CMV-seronegative. Sequenced sample: PBMCs. CDR3 DNA: TGTGCCAGCAGCTCTGGACTAGCGCGCACCGGGGAGCTGTTTTTT. Amino acids: CASSSGLARTGELFF.